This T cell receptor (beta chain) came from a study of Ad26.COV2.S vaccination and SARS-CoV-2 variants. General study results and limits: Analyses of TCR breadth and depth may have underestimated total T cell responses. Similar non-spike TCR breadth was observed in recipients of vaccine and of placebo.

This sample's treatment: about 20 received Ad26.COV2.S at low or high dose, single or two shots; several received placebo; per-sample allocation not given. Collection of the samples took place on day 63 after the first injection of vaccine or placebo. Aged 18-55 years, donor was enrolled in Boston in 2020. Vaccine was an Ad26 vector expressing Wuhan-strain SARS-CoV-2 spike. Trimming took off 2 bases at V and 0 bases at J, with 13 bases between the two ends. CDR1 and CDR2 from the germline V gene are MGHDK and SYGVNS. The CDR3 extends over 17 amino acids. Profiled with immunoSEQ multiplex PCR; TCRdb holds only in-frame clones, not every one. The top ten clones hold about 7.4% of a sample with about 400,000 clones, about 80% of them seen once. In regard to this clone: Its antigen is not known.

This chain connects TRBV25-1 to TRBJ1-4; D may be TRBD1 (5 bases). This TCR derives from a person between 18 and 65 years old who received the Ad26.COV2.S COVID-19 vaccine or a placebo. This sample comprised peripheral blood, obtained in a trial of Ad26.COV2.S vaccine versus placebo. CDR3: CASSETKGPATNEKLFF. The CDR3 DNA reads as TGTGCCAGCAGTGAAACGAAGGGGCCGGCAACTAATGAAAAACTGTTTTTT.